The clone carrying this T cell receptor (beta chain) was seen many times. The authors amplified TCR beta CDR3 regions from RNA transcripts. Second-round multiplex PCR came after a first-round RT-PCR that employed HTBI primers. TCRdb processed the multiplex PCR reads anew with MiXCR; each CDR3 protein has one entry. Seen here are roughly 400,000 distinct CDR3 sequences, just over 15% observed once, and the top ten hold 5.5% to 8%. These data come from a study of Graves' ophthalmopathy and Graves' hyperthyroidism. No ophthalmopathy within 18 months of follow-up signified stable hyperthyroidism. Aged 18 to 65, hyperthyroidism patients had been newly diagnosed, with under 2 months' duration. The PBMCs had their origin in 7.5 to 10 ml of fresh peripheral blood. The TCR comes from a woman aged 18 to 35 with stable Graves' hyperthyroidism. Sequencing was performed on peripheral blood.

DNA of the CDR3: TGTGCCACCAGCAGCGTGGCGGGAGAGACCCAGTACTTC. Translated: CATSSVAGETQYF. V usage is TRBV15 and J usage is TRBJ2-5; TRBD2 is a possible D gene (5 bases). Germline-derived CDR1 and CDR2 are LNHNV and YYDKDF (reference sequence). The CDR3 totals 13 residues. V gave up 3 bases and J gave up 4 bases, with 9 bases separating them.